These 9 T cell receptor beta chains were sequenced from one sample in a study of beta chain features in type 1 diabetes. Their cognate antigens are unknown. The whole isolated RNA underwent reverse transcription, so sequencing captured expressed TCRB transcripts. Profiling relied on immunoSEQ multiplex PCR, and the TCRdb table lists in-frame clones only, not all of them. The sample shows under 350,000 clones, approximately 25% of them seen only once. General study results and limits: People with Type 1 diabetes carried modestly yet significantly shorter TCRB CDR3s in all four CD4+ subsets.

Sequenced: naive CD4+ T cells from blood. The source of these receptors is a woman in her 30s with type 1 diabetes.

The rearrangement uses TRBV27 and TRBJ1-1; D uncertain. This CDR3 region has 14 residues. Trimming took 3 bases from V and 1 from J, leaving 9 bases between them. Germline CDR1 and CDR2: MNHEY and SMNVEV (reference sequence). CDR3 bases: TGTGCCAGCAGTTTTTACGAGGGGAACACTGAAGCTTTCTTT. Its protein product is CASSFYEGNTEAFF.

The chain has TRBV2 and TRBJ2-3; D is undetermined. The CDR3 runs 14 residues. Trimming removed 3 bases from V and 5 bases from J, with 12 bases in between. Looked up from germline, CDR1 is SNHLY and CDR2 is FYNNEI. The CDR3 DNA follows: TGTGCCAGCAGTGATATAGTTCGACAAGATACGCAGTATTTT. Translation: CASSDIVRQDTQYF.

This clone turned up a few times. The chain combines TRBV30 with TRBJ2-1; 7 bases agree with TRBD2. Unmatched junction bases numbered 4, after V lost 1 base and J lost 4 bases. CDR1 GTSNPN and CDR2 SVGIG come from the germline V gene (reference sequence). The CDR3 sequence is 14 residues long. CDR3 in amino acids: CAWSGTSEYNEQFF. The CDR3 region has the DNA TGTGCCTGGAGTGGCACTAGCGAATACAATGAGCAGTTCTTC.

The chain carries TRBV30 and TRBJ1-2; TRBD1 might be the D (6 bases). The CDR3 extends over 13 amino acids. V gave up 5 bases and J gave up 4 bases, with 14 bases separating them. CDR1 is GTSNPN, CDR2 SVGIG, per germline (reference sequence). The CDR3 region is CAWSRWGPYGYTF. The CDR3 nucleotides are TGTGCCTGGTCAAGGTGGGGGCCCTATGGCTACACCTTC.

This clone was counted a few times. The V and J genes are TRBV11-3 and TRBJ2-1; 9 bases line up with TRBD2. V was pared by 6 bases and J by 4 bases, with 4 bases of the junction left unmatched. CDR3 size: 14 residues. Germline V gives CDR1 SGHNT, CDR2 YENEEA. As DNA, the CDR3 is TGTGCCAGCAGAGATAGCGGGAGATACAATGAGCAGTTCTTC. Protein sequence: CASRDSGRYNEQFF. Full variable domain (remainder filled in from reference TRBV11-3 and TRBJ2-1): EAGVVQSPRYKIIEKKQPVAFWCNPISGHNTLYWYLQNLGQGPELLIRYENEEAVDDSQLPKDRFSAERLKGVDSTLKIQPAELGDSAVYLCASRDSGRYNEQFFGPGTRLTVL.

This clone was detected a few times. The CDR3 nucleotides read TGTGCCTGGAGTGTAGGGGCACCCACAGATACGCAGTATTTT. This gives the protein CAWSVGAPTDTQYF. J is TRBJ2-3 and V is TRBV30, with D possibly TRBD1 on 5 matching bases. V lost 0 bases and J lost 2, with 9 bases in between. Germline V gene data show CDR1 as GTSNPN and CDR2 as SVGIG (reference sequence). The CDR3 extends over 14 amino acids.

This clone was seen a handful of times. The rearrangement uses TRBV29-1 and TRBJ2-1, with 9 bases that match TRBD2. V lost 6 bases, J lost 0 bases, and 9 bases stayed unmatched. The CDR3 loop spans 16 amino acids. Germline V gene data show CDR1 as SQVTM and CDR2 as ANQGSEA. The CDR3 sequence is CSVAGGSGSSYNEQFF. The CDR3 bases are TGCAGCGTAGCGGGAGGTTCCGGAAGCTCCTACAATGAGCAGTTCTTC.

The chain links TRBV2 to TRBJ2-3; D may be TRBD2 (5 bases). Trimming left V 7 bases short and J 3 bases short, with 14 bases between. Germline V gene lookup returns CDR1 SNHLY and CDR2 FYNNEI. This CDR3 has 14 residues. The CDR3 reads CASTAEAGTDTQYF. For the CDR3, the DNA is TGTGCCAGCACGGCGGAGGCTGGGACAGATACGCAGTATTTT.

The chain couples TRBV7-9 to TRBJ1-1; D remains unclear. The germline gives CDR1 SEHNR, CDR2 FQNEAQ (reference sequence). There are 13 residues in the CDR3. Trimming took 2 bases from V and 1 from J, leaving 5 bases between them. The CDR3 DNA reads as TGTGCCAGCAGCTTAACACCGAACACTGAAGCTTTCTTT. It translates to CASSLTPNTEAFF.